This T cell receptor beta chain emerged from a study of blood T cell repertoires in COVID-19. The CDR3 has 13 residues. CDR1 and CDR2 (germline): MNHNY, SVGAGI (reference sequence). V was pared by 6 bases and J by 3 bases, with 12 bases between. Some clones are missing from TCRdb's copy, which holds only in-frame ones; the method was immunoSEQ multiplex PCR. The repertoire includes about 250,000 clones, about 87% of them detected once, and 3% sits in the top ten. This chain links TRBV6-6 with TRBJ2-7; a weak D match, TRBD2 (6 bases). The TCR originated in a woman aged 45 to 65 who had recovered from COVID-19. Material for sequencing was PBMCs or T cells enriched from blood (not recorded which). The CDR3 nucleotides read TGTGCCAGCAGGAAGGGACTCTACTACGAGCAGTACTTC. Its translation is CASRKGLYYEQYF.